Below are 2 T cell receptor beta chains sequenced from a single sample in a study of human T cells and chemical hapten exposure. TCRdb passed the RACE reads through MiXCR, listing each CDR3 protein once. The sample yields under 85,000 distinct CDR3 sequences, about a tenth seen once. Time point defined: patch test 1, 2 weeks after DPC sensitization. Treatment given: therapeutic diphenylcyclopropenone sensitization with weekly scalp DPC. The material was whole blood, obtained in connection with sensitization to the hapten diphenylcyclopropenone (DPC). The receptors were gathered from a woman between 45 and 65 years old with alopecia areata. Some clones in this sample may be carry-over from other donors' samples.

V gene TRBV27 combines with J gene TRBJ1-3; 8 bases are a match to TRBD1. This CDR3 contains 16 residues. The J segment lost 0 bases and the V segment lost 6 bases, leaving 7 bases of the junction unmatched. In germline, CDR1 is MNHEY, CDR2 SMNVEV (reference sequence). The CDR3 DNA reads TGTGCCAGCAGCCCAGGGGGCTCCCGCTCTGGAAACACCATATATTTT. Protein product: CASSPGGSRSGNTIYF.

Concerning this clonotype: One base away lies a much larger clone, so this may be a sequencing read error. The V call is TRBV6-5, the J call TRBJ1-2, with 8 bases lining up with TRBD1. This CDR3 region has 15 residues. The germline gives CDR1 MNHEY, CDR2 SVGAGI. Trimming removed 2 bases from V and 6 bases from J; junction bases left unmatched: 8. The CDR3 region has the DNA TGTGCCAGCAGTTACGGATGGACAGGGAAACATGGCTACACCTTC. Translating it yields CASSYGWTGKHGYTF.